This is a list of T cell receptor beta chains from one sample in a study of vaccination and CD4 T cells after COVID-19. TCRdb processed the PCR reads anew with MiXCR; each CDR3 protein has one entry. The data show approximately 20,000 distinct CDR3 sequences, with about 42% seen just once and roughly a quarter held by the top ten. Their recognized antigens are unknown. Sequences were derived from CD4+ T cells from blood, cultured in vitro, sampled before SARS-CoV-2 vaccination. Source of these receptors: a human donor who received a COVID-19 vaccine. CDR3s include the opening cysteine and the closing phenylalanine or tryptophan. A D gene is named only where the DNA matches it firmly. Clone size is given for some rows only: seen once, a few or many times, or a class if the clone is expanded.

cdr3_aa: CASSSNRGLARGPLFF
clone_size: few
d_call: TRBD2
j_call: TRBJ2-2
v_call: TRBV27

cdr3_aa: CASSRQGGFTDTQYF
clone_size: -
d_call: -
j_call: TRBJ2-3
v_call: TRBV2

cdr3_aa: CATSRAGVPDTQYF
clone_size: few
d_call: -
j_call: TRBJ2-3
v_call: TRBV15

cdr3_aa: CASSRALLTGDYGYTF
clone_size: -
d_call: -
j_call: TRBJ1-2
v_call: TRBV4-2

cdr3_aa: CASSAPQTVRDSPLHF
clone_size: -
d_call: -
j_call: TRBJ1-6
v_call: TRBV5-6

cdr3_aa: CASSYSGGAGTGELFF
clone_size: -
d_call: TRBD2
j_call: TRBJ2-2
v_call: TRBV6-5

cdr3_aa: CSARVVSGGNQETQYF
clone_size: -
d_call: TRBD2
j_call: TRBJ2-5
v_call: TRBV20-1

cdr3_aa: CASSLRQGNYGYTF
clone_size: once
d_call: TRBD1
j_call: TRBJ1-2
v_call: TRBV5-4

cdr3_aa: CASSHYFKTGERETQYF
clone_size: -
d_call: TRBD1
j_call: TRBJ2-5
v_call: TRBV7-9

cdr3_aa: CAYTKGNYGYTF
clone_size: -
d_call: -
j_call: TRBJ1-2
v_call: TRBV30

cdr3_aa: CASSLWTSGANVLTF
clone_size: -
d_call: -
j_call: TRBJ2-6
v_call: TRBV7-2

cdr3_aa: CSASRGAGQPQHF
clone_size: few
d_call: -
j_call: TRBJ1-5
v_call: TRBV20-1

cdr3_aa: CASSSGRGPGYTF
clone_size: -
d_call: -
j_call: TRBJ1-2
v_call: TRBV5-1

cdr3_aa: CSAREPSTTNEKLFF
clone_size: -
d_call: -
j_call: TRBJ1-4
v_call: TRBV20-1

cdr3_aa: CASSKEGLGTTHLPDTQYF
clone_size: -
d_call: -
j_call: TRBJ2-3
v_call: TRBV21-1

cdr3_aa: CANIAGTSGGPPPDTQYF
clone_size: few
d_call: TRBD2
j_call: TRBJ2-3
v_call: TRBV6-7

cdr3_aa: CASSMGPSGGAFF
clone_size: -
d_call: -
j_call: TRBJ1-1
v_call: TRBV19

cdr3_aa: CASSQEGRGGGQETQYF
clone_size: -
d_call: -
j_call: TRBJ2-5
v_call: TRBV7-2

cdr3_aa: CASSLGLELDTQYF
clone_size: few
d_call: -
j_call: TRBJ2-3
v_call: TRBV5-4

cdr3_aa: CASSLAPTAGQPQHF
clone_size: -
d_call: -
j_call: TRBJ1-5
v_call: TRBV12-3/TRBV12-4

cdr3_aa: CASSYSRAGGGYTF
clone_size: once
d_call: -
j_call: TRBJ1-2
v_call: TRBV6-2/TRBV6-3

cdr3_aa: CASSLQGRDYGYTF
clone_size: few
d_call: TRBD1
j_call: TRBJ1-2
v_call: TRBV3-1

cdr3_aa: CAWGTKDTQYF
clone_size: few
d_call: -
j_call: TRBJ2-3
v_call: TRBV30

cdr3_aa: CSALSASGGSGEQFF
clone_size: -
d_call: TRBD2
j_call: TRBJ2-1
v_call: TRBV20-1

cdr3_aa: CASSQRLSTVYEQYF
clone_size: -
d_call: -
j_call: TRBJ2-7
v_call: TRBV5-4

cdr3_aa: CASSLEGGFYNEQFF
clone_size: few
d_call: -
j_call: TRBJ2-1
v_call: TRBV5-5

cdr3_aa: CASSAQRGRITDTQYF
clone_size: -
d_call: TRBD2
j_call: TRBJ2-3
v_call: TRBV6-1

cdr3_aa: CASSLDVGTENYGYTF
clone_size: -
d_call: TRBD1
j_call: TRBJ1-2
v_call: TRBV5-1

cdr3_aa: CASSLAGGTGELFF
clone_size: -
d_call: TRBD2
j_call: TRBJ2-2
v_call: TRBV7-8

cdr3_aa: CSARLAGELFF
clone_size: few
d_call: -
j_call: TRBJ2-2
v_call: TRBV20-1

cdr3_aa: CASSEPHLGNQPQHF
clone_size: few
d_call: -
j_call: TRBJ1-5
v_call: TRBV25-1

cdr3_aa: CATSDSAGGPEAFF
clone_size: few
d_call: TRBD1
j_call: TRBJ1-1
v_call: TRBV24-1

cdr3_aa: CSARVKGIGYGYTF
clone_size: -
d_call: -
j_call: TRBJ1-2
v_call: TRBV20-1

cdr3_aa: CASSEEGQSVAQPQHF
clone_size: few
d_call: -
j_call: TRBJ1-5
v_call: TRBV6-1

cdr3_aa: CASSLGEEETQYF
clone_size: -
d_call: -
j_call: TRBJ2-5
v_call: TRBV11-1

cdr3_aa: CASSVRGSSYEQYF
clone_size: once
d_call: -
j_call: TRBJ2-7
v_call: TRBV9

cdr3_aa: CASSPRQGARAEAFF
clone_size: -
d_call: TRBD1
j_call: TRBJ1-1
v_call: TRBV12-3/TRBV12-4

cdr3_aa: CASGSHDTGTNEKLFF
clone_size: -
d_call: -
j_call: TRBJ1-4
v_call: TRBV6-1

cdr3_aa: CATMAPSRLREQFF
clone_size: -
d_call: -
j_call: TRBJ2-1
v_call: TRBV15

cdr3_aa: CASSPSMGRYTEAFF
clone_size: -
d_call: -
j_call: TRBJ1-1
v_call: TRBV7-6

cdr3_aa: CASTYAGSSYNEQFF
clone_size: -
d_call: -
j_call: TRBJ2-1
v_call: TRBV12-3/TRBV12-4

cdr3_aa: CASSPYDRGQSNQPQHF
clone_size: -
d_call: TRBD1
j_call: TRBJ1-5
v_call: TRBV5-4

cdr3_aa: CSATRVLLDGYTF
clone_size: -
d_call: -
j_call: TRBJ1-2
v_call: TRBV20-1

cdr3_aa: CASSLPSGGYSQDPYEQYF
clone_size: -
d_call: TRBD2
j_call: TRBJ2-7
v_call: TRBV11-3

cdr3_aa: CASSKAGTGMLDTEAFF
clone_size: -
d_call: -
j_call: TRBJ1-1
v_call: TRBV21-1